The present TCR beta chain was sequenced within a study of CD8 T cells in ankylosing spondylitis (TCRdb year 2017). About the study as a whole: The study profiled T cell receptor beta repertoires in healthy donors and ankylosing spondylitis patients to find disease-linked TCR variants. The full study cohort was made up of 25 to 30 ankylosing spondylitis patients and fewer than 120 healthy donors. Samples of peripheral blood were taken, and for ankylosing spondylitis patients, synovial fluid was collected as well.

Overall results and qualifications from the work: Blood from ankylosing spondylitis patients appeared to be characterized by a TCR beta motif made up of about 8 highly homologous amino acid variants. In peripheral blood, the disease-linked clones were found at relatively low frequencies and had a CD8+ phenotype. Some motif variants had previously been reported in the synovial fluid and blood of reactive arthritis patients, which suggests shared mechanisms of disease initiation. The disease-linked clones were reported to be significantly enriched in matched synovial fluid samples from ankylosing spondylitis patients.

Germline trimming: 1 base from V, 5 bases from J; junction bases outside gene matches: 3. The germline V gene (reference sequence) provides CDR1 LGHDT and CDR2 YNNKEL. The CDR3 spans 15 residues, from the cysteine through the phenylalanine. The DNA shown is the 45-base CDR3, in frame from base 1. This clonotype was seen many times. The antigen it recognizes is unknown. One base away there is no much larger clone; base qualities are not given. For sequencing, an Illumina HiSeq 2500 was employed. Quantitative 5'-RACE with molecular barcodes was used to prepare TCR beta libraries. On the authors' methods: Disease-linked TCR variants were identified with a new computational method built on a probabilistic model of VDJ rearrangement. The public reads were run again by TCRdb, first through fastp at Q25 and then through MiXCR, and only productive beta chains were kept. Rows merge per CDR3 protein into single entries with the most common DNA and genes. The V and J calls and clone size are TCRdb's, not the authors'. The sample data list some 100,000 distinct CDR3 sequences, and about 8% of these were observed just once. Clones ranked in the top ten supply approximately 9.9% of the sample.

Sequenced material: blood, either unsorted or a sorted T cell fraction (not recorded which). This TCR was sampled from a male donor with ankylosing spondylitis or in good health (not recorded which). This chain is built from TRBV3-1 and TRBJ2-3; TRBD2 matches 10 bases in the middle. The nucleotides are TGTGCCAGCAGCCAAGTTCTAGCGGGAGAAGATACGCAGTATTTT. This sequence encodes CASSQVLAGEDTQYF.